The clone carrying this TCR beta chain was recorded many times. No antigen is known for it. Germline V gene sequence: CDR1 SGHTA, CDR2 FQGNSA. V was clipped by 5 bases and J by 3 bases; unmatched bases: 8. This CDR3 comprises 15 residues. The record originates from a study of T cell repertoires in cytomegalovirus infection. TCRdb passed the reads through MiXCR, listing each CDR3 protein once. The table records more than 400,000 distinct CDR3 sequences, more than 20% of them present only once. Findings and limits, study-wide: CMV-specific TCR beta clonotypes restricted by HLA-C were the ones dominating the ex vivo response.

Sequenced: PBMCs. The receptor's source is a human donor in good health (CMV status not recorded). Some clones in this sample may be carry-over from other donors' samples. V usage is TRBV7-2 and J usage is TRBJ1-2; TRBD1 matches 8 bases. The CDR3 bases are TGTGCCAGCAGCCGCGACAGGGGAGCATACTATGGCTACACCTTC. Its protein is CASSRDRGAYYGYTF.